The rows below give T cell receptor beta chains drawn from one sample of a study of CD8+ T cells in alopecia areata. Profiling relied on immunoSEQ multiplex PCR, and the TCRdb table lists in-frame clones only, not all of them. The table records approximately 98,000 clones, approximately 60% of them present only once. The sample consisted of CD8+ T cells sorted from blood. The receptors come from a human donor in good health. The CDR3 runs from the conserved cysteine through the conserved F or W. Fields, in order: clone size, V gene, D gene, J gene, CDR3 protein, CDR3 DNA. The D gene is left open where the match is weak. The size field is filled for only some rows; it gives once, few, many or a size class.

abundance: -; v_gene: TRBV9; d_gene: TRBD1; j_gene: TRBJ2-7; CDR3aa: CASSVAARGRRYEQYF; CDR3nt: TGTGCCAGCAGCGTAGCGGCGAGGGGGCGGAGGTACGAGCAGTACTTC
abundance: -; v_gene: TRBV5-1; d_gene: -; j_gene: TRBJ1-2; CDR3aa: CASSWGATGLYGYTF; CDR3nt: TGCGCCAGCAGCTGGGGAGCCACAGGGCTCTATGGCTACACCTTC
abundance: -; v_gene: TRBV5-1; d_gene: -; j_gene: TRBJ2-7; CDR3aa: CASSPARGVYEQYF; CDR3nt: TGCGCCAGCAGCCCCGCAAGGGGTGTCTACGAGCAGTACTTC
abundance: -; v_gene: TRBV6-1; d_gene: -; j_gene: TRBJ1-5; CDR3aa: CASSSGLRGNQPQHF; CDR3nt: TGTGCCAGCAGTTCCGGTCTAAGGGGAAATCAGCCCCAGCATTTT
abundance: -; v_gene: TRBV7-9; d_gene: TRBD1; j_gene: TRBJ1-1; CDR3aa: CASSPGGKNTEAFF; CDR3nt: TGTGCCAGCAGCCCAGGGGGCAAGAACACTGAAGCTTTCTTT
abundance: -; v_gene: TRBV11-2; d_gene: -; j_gene: TRBJ2-5; CDR3aa: CASSLVYRGGETQYF; CDR3nt: TGTGCCAGCAGCTTAGTATACAGGGGAGGAGAGACCCAGTACTTC
abundance: -; v_gene: TRBV28; d_gene: -; j_gene: TRBJ1-1; CDR3aa: CASRSGTEAFF; CDR3nt: TGTGCCAGCAGAAGTGGCACTGAAGCTTTCTTT
abundance: once; v_gene: TRBV5-6; d_gene: -; j_gene: TRBJ2-4; CDR3aa: CASSLIGGDMDIQYF; CDR3nt: TGTGCCAGCAGCTTGATTGGTGGGGACATGGACATTCAGTACTTC
abundance: many; v_gene: TRBV7-9; d_gene: -; j_gene: TRBJ1-5; CDR3aa: CASSLGQTNQPQHF; CDR3nt: TGTGCCAGCAGCTTAGGGCAGACGAATCAGCCCCAGCATTTT
abundance: few; v_gene: TRBV12-5; d_gene: TRBD1; j_gene: TRBJ2-5; CDR3aa: CASGLRTGQETQYF; CDR3nt: TGTGCTAGTGGTCTACGGACAGGACAAGAGACCCAGTACTTC
abundance: -; v_gene: TRBV2; d_gene: -; j_gene: TRBJ2-2; CDR3aa: CASSEGAGRKVGELFF; CDR3nt: TGTGCCAGCAGTGAAGGGGCAGGTCGGAAGGTCGGGGAGCTGTTTTTT
abundance: -; v_gene: TRBV9; d_gene: -; j_gene: TRBJ1-1; CDR3aa: CASSVSGDEAFF; CDR3nt: TGTGCCAGCAGCGTGTCGGGAGATGAAGCTTTCTTT
abundance: -; v_gene: TRBV28; d_gene: -; j_gene: TRBJ1-1; CDR3aa: CASRGLYTEAFF; CDR3nt: TGTGCCAGCAGGGGACTCTACACTGAAGCTTTCTTT
abundance: -; v_gene: TRBV7-3; d_gene: -; j_gene: TRBJ1-1; CDR3aa: CASSLTGEGEAFF; CDR3nt: TGTGCCAGCAGCTTAACAGGGGAAGGTGAAGCTTTCTTT
abundance: few; v_gene: TRBV4-1; d_gene: -; j_gene: TRBJ2-7; CDR3aa: CASSQEKTGPYEQYF; CDR3nt: TGCGCCAGCAGCCAAGAGAAGACAGGACCCTACGAGCAGTACTTC
abundance: -; v_gene: TRBV6-6; d_gene: -; j_gene: TRBJ2-7; CDR3aa: CASTPLGSSYEQYF; CDR3nt: TGTGCCAGCACCCCGTTAGGCAGCTCCTACGAGCAGTACTTC
abundance: -; v_gene: TRBV5-6; d_gene: -; j_gene: TRBJ2-4; CDR3aa: CASSLGLGPGPQYF; CDR3nt: TGTGCCAGCAGCTTGGGGCTGGGCCCAGGGCCCCAGTACTTC